The 27 T cell receptor beta chains reported below all come from one sample, sequenced in a study of T cell changes during pregnancy in multiple sclerosis. Generated by immunoSEQ multiplex PCR, the TCRdb table keeps only in-frame clones and is missing some. The sample holds 90,000 or so clones, 94% seen once. Sequenced here: peripheral blood, sampled after pregnancy. The source of these receptors is a female donor in good health, enrolled as a control in a pregnancy study.

The V gene is TRBV5-4, the J gene TRBJ2-5; 7 nucleotides line up with TRBD1. Trimming removed 2 bases from V and 1 base from J; junction bases left unmatched: 5. The CDR3 contains 15 residues. Germline CDR1 reads SGHNT; CDR2 reads YYREEE (reference sequence). In DNA form, the CDR3 reads TGTGCCAGCAGCTTTGGACAGGCGGTCCAAGAGACCCAGTACTTC. It is translated as CASSFGQAVQETQYF.

The chain couples TRBV6-1 to TRBJ1-3; D is perhaps TRBD1 (5 bases). The germline CDR1 and CDR2 sequences are MNHNS and SASEGT. The CDR3 totals 14 residues. V dropped 6 bases and J dropped 3 bases, with 12 bases sitting between them. The CDR3 DNA reads TGTGCCAGCAGCGTCCAGGGAAGTGGAAACACCATATATTTT. Protein: CASSVQGSGNTIYF.

The chain couples TRBV7-2 to TRBJ2-7; 7 bases map to TRBD1. Germline CDR1 and CDR2: SGHTA and FQGNSA. V trimming: 4 bases; J trimming: 0 bases; junction bases outside the gene matches: 6. This CDR3 is built from 15 residues. CDR3 sequence: CASSSEGALSYEQYF. CDR3 bases: TGTGCCAGCAGCTCTGAGGGGGCCCTCTCCTACGAGCAGTACTTC. The entire variable domain, with the rest obtained from reference TRBV7-2 and TRBJ2-7, is as follows: GAGVSQSPSNKVTEKGKDVELRCDPISGHTALYWYRQSLGQGLEFLIYFQGNSAPDKSGLPSDRFSAERTGGSVSTLTIQRTQQEDSAVYLCASSSEGALSYEQYFGPGTRLTVT.

The V gene is TRBV5-1, the J gene TRBJ2-7; a weak D match, TRBD1 (7 bases). V lost 6 bases and J lost 7, with 17 bases in between. The CDR3 contains 13 residues. Germline V lookup: CDR1 SGHRS, CDR2 YFSETQ. The CDR3 coding sequence is TGCGCCAGCACCACTCTCCCAGGGGGGGAGCAGTACTTC. This codes for CASTTLPGGEQYF.

This chain uses TRBV4-1 with TRBJ2-7; the D gene could be TRBD1 or TRBD2 (7 bases each). This CDR3 region has 17 residues. The germline gives CDR1 MGHRA, CDR2 YSYEKL. With 7 bases removed from V and 2 bases from J, the gap between germline ends came to 24 bases. CDR3 sequence reads: CASTQGVIGRFAYEQYF. In DNA, the CDR3 is TGCGCCAGCACCCAGGGGGTGATCGGGAGGTTCGCCTACGAGCAGTACTTC.

The chain carries TRBV5-1 and TRBJ2-1, with TRBD2 matching 8 bases. The germline V gene has CDR1 SGHRS and CDR2 YFSETQ. V lost 0 bases, J lost 10 bases, and 6 bases stayed unmatched. This CDR3 region has 14 residues. CDR3 loop: CASSLEGTRDEQFF. CDR3 in DNA: TGCGCCAGCAGCTTGGAAGGGACTAGAGACGAGCAGTTCTTC.

The V gene is TRBV2, the J gene TRBJ2-2; TRBD2 might be the D (6 bases). Trimming removed 6 bases from V and 1 base from J, with 12 bases in between. The CDR3 runs 15 residues. Germline V gene sequence: CDR1 SNHLY, CDR2 FYNNEI. In nucleotides, the CDR3 is TGTGCCAGCAGGGGCGGGACTTTGAACACCGGGGAGCTGTTTTTT. Protein sequence: CASRGGTLNTGELFF.

The J gene is TRBJ2-7, the V gene TRBV14, with unresolved D. V lost 5 bases, J lost 4 bases, and 12 bases lay in between. The V gene's germline CDR1 is SGHDN and CDR2 FVKESK. The CDR3 length is 13 residues. Written as DNA, the CDR3 is TGTGCCAGCAGCTACCGCCCAGTGTACGAGCAGTACTTC. Protein: CASSYRPVYEQYF.

V gene TRBV20-1 combines with J gene TRBJ2-1; TRBD1 is a possible D gene (6 bases). Germline V gene sequence: CDR1 DFQATT, CDR2 SNEGSKA (reference sequence). The CDR3 sequence is 11 residues long. CDR3 nucleotides: TGCAGCGAGACAGGAGACAATGAGCAGTTCTTC. Amino acids: CSETGDNEQFF.

The chain carries TRBV27 and TRBJ2-7; no clear D. The CDR3 contains 12 residues. CDR1 and CDR2 from the germline V gene are MNHEY and SMNVEV (reference sequence). Trimming pared 6 bases from V and 6 bases from J, leaving 12 bases between. CDR3 in DNA: TGTGCCAGCAGCCCCCGCTACCCCGAGCAGTACTTC. This codes for CASSPRYPEQYF.

This rearrangement joins TRBV19 to TRBJ2-7, with 11 nucleotides matching TRBD2. CDR1 is LNHDA, CDR2 SQIVND, per germline (reference sequence). Unmatched junction bases numbered 2, after V lost 3 bases and J lost 4 bases. The CDR3 totals 14 residues. The CDR3 DNA sequence: TGTGCCAGTAGTATCACTAGCGGGAGTTACGAGCAGTACTTC. This encodes CASSITSGSYEQYF. The full variable domain, completed using reference TRBV19 and TRBJ2-7, is DGGITQSPKYLFRKEGQNVTLSCEQNLNHDAMYWYRQDPGQGLRLIYYSQIVNDFQKGDIAEGYSVSREKKESFPLTVTSAQKNPTAFYLCASSITSGSYEQYFGPGTRLTVT.

The chain combines TRBV28 with TRBJ1-2, with 11 bases aligning to TRBD1. This CDR3 spans 14 amino acids. Germline V gene data show CDR1 as MDHEN and CDR2 as SYDVKM. Germline trimming cut 5 bases from V and 12 bases from J; bases unmatched to any gene: 11. In nucleotides, the CDR3 is TGTGCCAGCAGTCGCGGGACAGGGGGTTTAAGGGACACCTTC. Translating it yields CASSRGTGGLRDTF.

The gene calls are TRBV30 and TRBJ1-1; D call uncertain. V lost 1 base, J lost 3 bases, and 9 bases lay in between. The CDR3 spans 13 residues. CDR1 and CDR2 (germline): GTSNPN, SVGIG (reference sequence). CDR3 DNA: TGTGCCTGGAGTGGGAGGAGGGACACTGAAGCTTTCTTT. Its protein is CAWSGRRDTEAFF.

CDR3 loop: CASSVMEGGGQETQYF. CDR3 coding DNA: TGTGCCAGCAGTGTGATGGAGGGAGGGGGCCAAGAGACCCAGTACTTC. The V call is TRBV2, the J call TRBJ2-5; TRBD2 might be the D (7 bases). Looked up from germline, CDR1 is SNHLY and CDR2 is FYNNEI. The CDR3 consists of 16 residues. V gave up 4 bases and J gave up 1 base, with 16 bases separating them.

The V and J genes are TRBV5-1 and TRBJ2-2; TRBD1 agrees at 7 bases. Germline V CDR1 and CDR2: SGHRS, YFSETQ. The CDR3 length is 15 residues. The V gene end was trimmed by 4 bases and the J gene end by 4 bases; junction bases not matched to a gene: 7. CDR3 region: CASSLLDRSTGELFF. In DNA, the CDR3 is TGCGCCAGCAGCCTCCTGGACAGGTCCACCGGGGAGCTGTTTTTT. Drawing the rest from reference TRBV5-1 and TRBJ2-2, the complete variable domain is KAGVTQTPRYLIKTRGQQVTLSCSPISGHRSVSWYQQTPGQGLQFLFEYFSETQRNKGNFPGRFSGRQFSNSRSEMNVSTLELGDSALYLCASSLLDRSTGELFFGEGSRLTVL.

The chain recombines TRBV28 with TRBJ2-5, with D uncertain. The germline V gene encodes CDR1 MDHEN and CDR2 SYDVKM. V lost 5 bases and J 4 bases, leaving 11 bases between the germline ends. The CDR3 length is 13 residues. CDR3 residues: CASSPRGLETQYF. The CDR3 nucleotides are TGTGCCAGCAGTCCTCGTGGCTTAGAGACCCAGTACTTC.

The rearrangement joins TRBV18 to TRBJ2-3; 9 bases are a match to TRBD1. This CDR3 contains 15 residues. In germline, CDR1 is KGHSH, CDR2 LQKENI. Trimming removed 0 bases from V and 4 bases from J; junction bases left unmatched: 2. CDR3 nucleotide sequence: TGTGCCAGCTCACCACCGAGACAGGGGGCAGATACGCAGTATTTT. Its protein is CASSPPRQGADTQYF.

This chain connects TRBV7-9 to TRBJ2-7; D not resolved. The germline V and J ends were trimmed by 5 bases and 2 bases, with 10 bases remaining between them. Germline values: CDR1 SEHNR, CDR2 FQNEAQ (reference sequence). The CDR3 contains 13 residues. CDR3 protein: CASSPTVPYEQYF. For the CDR3, the DNA is TGTGCCAGCAGCCCTACTGTTCCCTACGAGCAGTACTTC.

This chain links TRBV5-1 with TRBJ2-6; TRBD1 agrees at 7 bases. V was clipped by 4 bases and J by 0 bases; unmatched bases: 16. The CDR3 contains 20 residues. Germline CDR1 reads SGHRS; CDR2 reads YFSETQ. CDR3 protein: CASSPRTGSPSSSGANVLTF. In DNA form, the CDR3 reads TGCGCCAGCAGCCCAAGGACAGGCTCACCCTCTAGCTCTGGGGCCAACGTCCTGACTTTC.

J is TRBJ2-3 and V is TRBV27; TRBD2 matches 8 bases. The CDR3 is made up of 17 amino acids. Germline V lookup: CDR1 MNHEY, CDR2 SMNVEV (reference sequence). Trimming cost V 3 bases and J 4 bases; bases outside gene matches: 12. The CDR3 DNA follows: TGTGCCAGCAGTTTCTCCGGGAGGCGGGAGGTAGCAGATACGCAGTATTTT. Translation: CASSFSGRREVADTQYF.

The chain combines TRBV7-2 with TRBJ2-5, with D unresolved. V lost 5 bases to trimming and J lost 2 bases, with 3 bases between them. The CDR3 length is 11 residues. Germline CDR1 SGHTA, CDR2 FQGNSA. The CDR3 is CASSPQETQYF. The DNA for the CDR3 is TGTGCCAGCAGCCCACAAGAGACCCAGTACTTC.

The V call is TRBV2, the J call TRBJ2-6; TRBD1 is a possible D gene (6 bases). The CDR3 length is 16 residues. CDR1 and CDR2 from the germline V gene are SNHLY and FYNNEI. V was trimmed by 2 bases and J by 4 bases, leaving 12 bases between them. CDR3 sequence (DNA): TGTGCCAGCAGTGAACCTACAGGGACCGGGGCCAACGTCCTGACTTTC. This gives the protein CASSEPTGTGANVLTF.

The V call is TRBV7-9, the J call TRBJ2-2; tentative D call: TRBD1 (5 bases). The CDR3 has 16 residues. Germline V gene lookup returns CDR1 SEHNR and CDR2 FQNEAQ (reference sequence). V lost 5 bases, J lost 4 bases, and 17 bases lay in between. CDR3 protein: CASSPGRPAGTGELFF. CDR3 DNA: TGTGCCAGCAGCCCAGGGCGCCCAGCCGGCACCGGGGAGCTGTTTTTT.

V gene TRBV2 combines with J gene TRBJ2-3; possible D gene TRBD2, 5 bases. Germline V CDR1 and CDR2: SNHLY, FYNNEI. This CDR3 spans 15 amino acids. Trimming took off 2 bases at V and 8 bases at J, with 17 bases between the two ends. CDR3 protein: CASSERTAGLGTQYF. DNA for the CDR3: TGTGCCAGCAGTGAAAGGACTGCCGGGTTAGGTACGCAGTATTTT.

This chain uses TRBV21-1 with TRBJ1-2; the table's TRBD1 call for D was not verified on the DNA. TRBV21-1 represents a pseudogene. The CDR3 is made up of 13 amino acids. For the CDR3, the DNA is TGTGCCAGCAGCAATCAGGGGGCGCTTGGCTACACCTTC. Its translation is CASSNQGALGYTF.

The rearrangement joins TRBV28 to TRBJ1-2, with TRBD1 as a possible D gene (6 bases). The CDR3 is 13 amino acids. V was pared by 1 base and J by 6 bases, with 9 bases between. Germline V gene data show CDR1 as MDHEN and CDR2 as SYDVKM. The CDR3 DNA follows: TGTGCCAGCAGTTTATACAGGGAAAATGGCTACACCTTC. It codes for CASSLYRENGYTF.

The chain couples TRBV7-9 to TRBJ2-7, with 7 bases lining up with TRBD1. CDR1 and CDR2 from the germline V gene are SEHNR and FQNEAQ (reference sequence). CDR3 length: 13 amino acids. With V trimmed by 4 bases and J by 5 bases, 5 bases remained unmatched. The CDR3 DNA sequence: TGTGCCAGCAGCTCCCGGGACAGTAACGAGCAGTACTTC. Protein product: CASSSRDSNEQYF.